These 5 T cell receptor beta chains were sequenced from one sample in a study of T-cell memory formation after mild COVID-19 (dated by TCRdb to the early 2020s). The library was produced with 5' RACE. The sample was run on an Illumina NovaSeq 6000. TCRdb ran its own pipeline on the public reads, namely fastp trimming at Q25 and MiXCR clone calling, and kept in-frame beta chains. Duplicate CDR3 protein sequences are folded into a single record with the most common DNA and genes. The table for this sample lists roughly 250,000 distinct CDR3 sequences; about a sixth of them were counted only once. Around 3.4% of the sample lies in the top ten. The material sequenced was PBMCs or a T cell subset sorted from them (not recorded which). The source is a man aged 18-30 years who had mild COVID-19 (a few samples of this study predate the infection). The sample titles of this study are shuffled in the database, so cell type and time point are left out; the donor was told from shared clones.

CDR3 residues: CASSQSEGPSTDTQYF. Written as DNA, the CDR3 is TGCGCCAGCAGTCAATCGGAGGGTCCTAGCACAGATACGCAGTATTTT. J is TRBJ2-3 and V is TRBV23-1; TRBD2 might be the D (6 bases). TRBV23-1 qualifies as an ORF whose function is uncertain. This CDR3 comprises 16 residues. Trimming took 0 bases from V and 0 from J, leaving 10 bases between them.

V gene TRBV11-2 combines with J gene TRBJ2-7; 9 bases agree with TRBD1. The V and J ends lost 1 base and 5 bases, in that order; junction bases with no gene match: 6. Germline values: CDR1 SGHAT, CDR2 FQNNGV. The CDR3 is 15 residues long. The CDR3 DNA sequence: TGTGCCAGCAGCTTAGCCGGGACAGGGCTTAACGAGCAGTACGTC. Its translation: CASSLAGTGLNEQYV.

The rearrangement joins TRBV5-6 to TRBJ1-2, with TRBD1 identical over 8 bases. This CDR3 has 15 residues. Germline-derived CDR1 and CDR2 are SGHDT and YYEEEE. Trimming removed 4 bases from V and 4 bases from J; junction bases left unmatched: 9. The CDR3 bases are TGTGCCAGCAGCCCACGACAGGGGATAGCCTATGGCTACACCTTC. Amino acids: CASSPRQGIAYGYTF.

The rearrangement joins TRBV21-1 to TRBJ2-3; no check of the table's D call, TRBD2, against the DNA was made. TRBV21-1 is listed as a pseudogene. The CDR3 totals 19 residues. CDR3 nucleotide sequence: TGTGCCAGCAGCGAAAGGAGGTTAGCGGGGGGGCCTGGCACAGATACGCAGTATTTT. The encoded protein is CASSERRLAGGPGTDTQYF.

The chain links TRBV7-8 to TRBJ2-3; TRBD1 matches at 7 bases. There are 14 residues in the CDR3. Germline trimming cut 6 bases from V and 6 bases from J; bases unmatched to any gene: 9. The germline V gene encodes CDR1 SGHVS and CDR2 FQNEAQ. The CDR3 DNA is TGTGCCAGCAGACCAAGACAGGGTGGGGATACGCAGTATTTT. Translated, it gives CASRPRQGGDTQYF.